These 17 T cell receptor beta chains were sequenced from one sample in a study of CD8 T cells in ankylosing spondylitis. Antigens for these TCRs are unknown. MiXCR, run by TCRdb on the 5' RACE reads, gives a single entry per CDR3 protein. In the table there are around 130,000 distinct CDR3 sequences, 17% of which are singletons. Study-level points and caveats: Ankylosing spondylitis blood appeared to carry a characteristic TCR beta motif of fewer than 10 highly homologous variants.

The sequenced sample consisted of blood, either unsorted or a sorted T cell fraction (not recorded which). These receptors were taken from a male donor with ankylosing spondylitis.

The V call is TRBV28, the J call TRBJ2-6; perhaps TRBD2 as D (7 bases). The CDR3 has 19 amino acids. V was clipped by 1 base and J by 0 bases, with 16 bases between them. CDR1 is MDHEN, CDR2 SYDVKM, per germline. The CDR3 protein is CASSLFNAGAFSGANVLTF. CDR3 sequence (DNA): TGTGCCAGCAGTTTATTCAACGCGGGGGCCTTCTCTGGGGCCAACGTCCTGACTTTC.

This clonotype was seen only a few times. The V and J genes are TRBV5-1 and TRBJ1-1; no reliable D call. The ends were cut back, 4 bases at V and 5 bases at J, with 15 bases in the middle. There are 14 residues in the CDR3. The germline gives CDR1 SGHRS, CDR2 YFSETQ. The CDR3 sequence: CASSPAGWDTEAFF. The CDR3 DNA reads as TGCGCCAGCAGCCCGGCCGGGTGGGATACTGAAGCTTTCTTT.

This clonotype was seen more than once but under ten times. The junction differs from germline at one of its ends, possibly a read error. This rearrangement joins TRBV5-4 to TRBJ2-7; weak D call: TRBD1 (6 bases). The CDR3 sequence is 15 residues long. Looked up from germline, CDR1 is SGHNT and CDR2 is YYREEE (reference sequence). The CDR3 is CASSLDSLSSYEQYF. The CDR3 nucleotides are TGTGCCAGCAGTTTGGACAGTTTGAGCTCCTACGAGCAGTACTTC.

At least ten counts were recorded for this clonotype. The chain links TRBV29-1 to TRBJ2-5, with D unresolved. This CDR3 comprises 13 residues. The germline V gene encodes CDR1 SQVTM and CDR2 ANQGSEA. V dropped 6 bases and J dropped 1 base, with 12 bases sitting between them. CDR3 residues: CSVLLTRQETQYF. CDR3 sequence (DNA): TGCAGCGTCCTCCTGACACGCCAAGAGACCCAGTACTTC.

As regards this clonotype: At one end, the junction sequence differs from germline, possibly due to a read error. This rearrangement joins TRBV4-1 to TRBJ2-7; D is uncertain. The CDR3 sequence is 12 residues long. Germline CDR1 MGHRA, CDR2 YSYEKL. The CDR3 nucleotides are TGCGCCAGCAGCCAAGGACCAGCCCCAAGTAACTTC. The encoded protein is CASSQGPAPSNF.

The V gene is TRBV20-1, the J gene TRBJ1-5, with D tentatively TRBD1 (5 bases). The CDR3 consists of 17 residues. V lost 0 bases and J lost 7, with 22 bases in between. CDR1 and CDR2 (germline): DFQATT, SNEGSKA (reference sequence). This CDR3 is CSARDSGTVSSEQPQHF. The CDR3 DNA reads as TGCAGTGCTAGAGATTCGGGGACGGTATCCTCCGAGCAGCCCCAGCATTTT.

This clonotype was seen more than once but under ten times. The chain has TRBV9 and TRBJ2-1; TRBD2 is a possible D gene (6 bases). The CDR3 has 14 residues. Germline loops: CDR1 SGDLS, CDR2 YYNGEE. V lost 2 bases and J lost 7, with 13 bases in between. CDR3 coding DNA: TGTGCCAGCAGCGTGAACGCCCGGGGGAATGAGCAGTTCTTC. Its protein is CASSVNARGNEQFF.

This clonotype was counted a few times. This chain links TRBV12-5 with TRBJ2-1; TRBD2 matches at 8 bases. This CDR3 is 16 amino acids long. Unmatched junction bases numbered 5, after V lost 4 bases and J lost 0 bases. Germline V gene sequence: CDR1 LGHNT, CDR2 FRNRAP. The DNA of the CDR3 is TGTGCTAGTGGTTCCGGGGGGGGAAGCTCCTACAATGAGCAGTTCTTC. Amino acid sequence: CASGSGGGSSYNEQFF.

There are a few counts of this clonotype. The J gene is TRBJ2-1, the V gene TRBV29-1; D perhaps matches TRBD1 (6 bases). CDR3 length equals 16 residues. V shed 3 bases and J shed 1 base, with 16 bases lying between them. Germline V gives CDR1 SQVTM, CDR2 ANQGSEA. CDR3: CSVEGLRGESYNEQFF. The CDR3 bases are TGCAGCGTTGAGGGCCTCAGGGGTGAATCCTACAATGAGCAGTTCTTC.

This clonotype appeared many times. J is TRBJ2-2 and V is TRBV4-1; D not certain. Germline V lookup: CDR1 MGHRA, CDR2 YSYEKL. The CDR3 has 12 amino acids. V shed 0 bases and J shed 9 bases, with 5 bases lying between them. CDR3 sequence reads: CASSQDSRELFF. The DNA for the CDR3 is TGCGCCAGCAGCCAAGACAGTAGGGAGCTGTTTTTT.

The chain links TRBV4-3 to TRBJ2-7; D is undetermined. V lost 0 bases and J 4 bases, leaving 13 bases between the germline ends. CDR1 and CDR2 from the germline V gene are LGHNA and YSLEER. This CDR3 has 15 amino acids. The CDR3 region is CASSQDLILGYEQYF. The CDR3 nucleotides read TGCGCCAGCAGCCAAGATCTAATCCTGGGGTACGAGCAGTACTTC.

This clonotype was seen many times. This chain uses TRBV29-1 with TRBJ2-2, with TRBD1 matching over 7 bases. From germline, CDR1 is SQVTM and CDR2 ANQGSEA. Germline trimming cut 4 bases from V and 4 bases from J; bases unmatched to any gene: 6. The CDR3 is 14 amino acids. This chain's CDR3 is CSVATGEGTGELFF. The DNA for the CDR3 is TGCAGCGTTGCTACAGGGGAAGGCACCGGGGAGCTGTTTTTT.

This clonotype occurred a few times. V is TRBV6-4 and J is TRBJ2-7; D gene ambiguous. CDR3 length: 16 amino acids. Trimming stripped 8 bases from V and 5 bases from J, with 25 bases between. CDR1 and CDR2 from the germline V gene are MRHNA and SNTAGT. CDR3 DNA: TGTGCCAGCGCCCCTTTCGTTCCGTCCAGTTTCGACGAGCAGTACTTC. Its translation is CASAPFVPSSFDEQYF.

This clonotype occurred many times. CDR3 sequence: CSVGTRDRAAYGYTF. The CDR3, as DNA: TGCAGCGTTGGAACCCGGGACAGGGCAGCCTATGGCTACACCTTC. The rearrangement uses TRBV29-1 and TRBJ1-2; 9 bases line up with TRBD1. The CDR3 totals 15 residues. CDR1 SQVTM and CDR2 ANQGSEA come from the germline V gene. After removal of 4 bases from V and 4 bases from J, the junction contained 10 bases not matched to a gene.

This clonotype was counted ten times or more. The chain is built from TRBV9 and TRBJ2-1; 10 bases align to TRBD1. The CDR3 spans 15 residues. J was trimmed by 1 base and V by 4 bases; bases with no gene match: 2. CDR1 and CDR2 (germline): SGDLS, YYNGEE. The CDR3 bases are TGTGCCAGCAGCTTGGACAGGGGGTCCTACAATGAGCAGTTCTTC. It translates to CASSLDRGSYNEQFF. Looking up the rest from reference TRBV9 and TRBJ2-1 gives the full variable domain: DSGVTQTPKHLITATGQRVTLRCSPRSGDLSVYWYQQSLDQGLQFLIQYYNGEERAKGNILERFSAQQFPDLHSELNLSSLELGDSALYFCASSLDRGSYNEQFFGPGTRLTVL.

This clonotype has only one observation. The chain joins TRBV4-1 to TRBJ2-7; TRBD2 aligns across 7 bases. The CDR3 extends over 17 amino acids. V lost 2 bases, J lost 0 bases, and 10 bases stayed unmatched. Per germline, CDR1 MGHRA and CDR2 YSYEKL. The DNA for the CDR3 is TGCGCCAGCAGCCAATGGAACGCGGGAGTAATCTCCTACGAGCAGTACTTC. This encodes CASSQWNAGVISYEQYF.

On this clonotype: A read error may be the cause here, since a much bigger clone is one base away. This chain joins TRBV29-1 and TRBJ1-1; TRBD1 might be the D (6 bases). Per the germline V gene, CDR1 is SQVTM and CDR2 is ANQGSEA. This CDR3 spans 13 amino acids. CDR3 loop: CRAYEGESPEAFF. CDR3 DNA sequence: TGCAGGGCCTACGAGGGGGAGTCTCCTGAAGCTTTCTTT.